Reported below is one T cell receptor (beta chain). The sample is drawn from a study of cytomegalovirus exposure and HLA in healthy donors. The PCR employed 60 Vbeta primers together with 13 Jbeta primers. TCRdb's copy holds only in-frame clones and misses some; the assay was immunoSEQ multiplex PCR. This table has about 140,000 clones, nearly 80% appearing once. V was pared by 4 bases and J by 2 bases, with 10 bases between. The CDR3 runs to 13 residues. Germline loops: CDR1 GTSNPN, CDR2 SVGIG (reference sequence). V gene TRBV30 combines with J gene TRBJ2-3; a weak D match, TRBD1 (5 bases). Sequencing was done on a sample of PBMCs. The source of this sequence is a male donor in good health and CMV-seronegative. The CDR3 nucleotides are TGTGCCTGGACACCAGGGTACACAGATACGCAGTATTTT. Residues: CAWTPGYTDTQYF. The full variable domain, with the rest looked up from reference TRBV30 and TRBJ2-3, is SQTIHQWPATLVQPVGSPLSLECTVEGTSNPNLYWYRQAAGRGLQLLFYSVGIGQISSEVPQNLSASRPQDRQFILSSKKLLLSDSGFYLCAWTPGYTDTQYFGPGTRLTVL.